These 12 T cell receptor beta chains were all obtained from the same sample, sequenced in a study of T cell clusters in autoimmune cytopenias. TRB was amplified by touch-down multiplex PCR, primer pools A and B combined. TCRdb re-called the multiplex PCR reads; one entry per CDR3 protein, DNA not given. The sample is made up of some 4,000 distinct CDR3 sequences, and the top ten hold about 14% of it. Each sample's input was around 270 ng genomic DNA, 35,000 to 40,000 genome equivalents. This same sample was also taken into another study, of T cell repertoires in aging, cancer and after chemotherapy.

Sequenced sample: peripheral blood. Receptors originate from a human donor in good health.

By frequency, this clonotype is medium-sized (0.01 to 0.1%). The rearrangement links TRBV18 to TRBJ1-1. The CDR3 has 14 amino acids. Germline CDR1 KGHSH, CDR2 LQKENI. CDR3 protein: CASSPFGSGAEAFF.

The chain employs TRBV20-1 and TRBJ2-7; as DNA is missing, the TRBD1 call by TCRdb cannot be tested. Germline assignment: CDR1 DFQATT and CDR2 SNEGSKA (reference sequence). The CDR3 is 17 amino acids. The CDR3 reads CSARYRDRGWGSYEQYF.

This clonotype is identified as medium-sized from frequency. This chain links TRBV12-3 or TRBV12-4 with TRBJ2-7; TCRdb's D call, TRBD2, is unchecked because there is no DNA. This CDR3 region has 13 residues. The CDR3: CASRDGLSYEQYF.

According to its frequency, this clonotype is medium-sized. The V and J genes are TRBV6-5 and TRBJ2-7; there is no DNA to check the TCRdb D call of TRBD1. CDR1 MNHEY and CDR2 SVGAGI come from the germline V gene. The CDR3 has 17 residues. CDR3 in amino acids: CASSDALGQSNSYEQYF.

The chain joins TRBV27 to TRBJ1-1. From germline, CDR1 is MNHEY and CDR2 SMNVEV (reference sequence). The CDR3 runs to 14 residues. CDR3 residues: CASSLHFPNTEAFF.

Frequency places this clonotype as medium-sized. The chain recombines TRBV19 with TRBJ2-5; TCRdb's D gene call, TRBD1, goes unchecked for lack of DNA. CDR3 size: 15 residues. Germline V gene lookup returns CDR1 LNHDA and CDR2 SQIVND (reference sequence). The CDR3 loop reads CASSVSGQEQETQYF.

Judged by frequency, this clonotype is medium-sized. The rearrangement joins TRBV5-6 to TRBJ2-7; lacking DNA, the TRBD1 call made by TCRdb goes unchecked. This CDR3 is built from 15 residues. Germline V gives CDR1 SGHDT, CDR2 YYEEEE. CDR3 amino acids: CASSLAGTGAYAQYF.

In terms of frequency, this clonotype is medium-sized. The chain couples TRBV12-3 or TRBV12-4 to TRBJ2-5. The CDR3 length is 13 residues. Here the CDR3 reads CASSFTGQETQYF.

This sequence joins TRBV5-1 and TRBJ2-6; TCRdb outputs TRBD1, but without DNA this stays unchecked. Germline V lookup: CDR1 SGHRS, CDR2 YFSETQ. The CDR3 contains 15 residues. CDR3 residues: CASSLDRAGANVLTF.

In terms of frequency, this clonotype is medium-sized. The chain links TRBV18 to TRBJ2-7; with no DNA, the TCRdb D assignment of TRBD1 cannot be verified. Per the germline V gene, CDR1 is KGHSH and CDR2 is LQKENI. The CDR3 totals 17 residues. CDR3 region: CASSPTGARGFVDEQYF.

By frequency, this clonotype registers medium-sized. The chain combines TRBV11-1 with TRBJ2-7; TCRdb calls TRBD1, which cannot be checked without DNA. From germline, CDR1 is SGHAT and CDR2 FQDESV (reference sequence). This CDR3 has 15 amino acids. CDR3: CASSLVGTGLYEQYF.

The gene calls are TRBV20-1 and TRBJ2-4; lacking DNA, the TRBD1 call made by TCRdb goes unchecked. The CDR3 covers 13 residues. Germline V lookup: CDR1 DFQATT, CDR2 SNEGSKA (reference sequence). The CDR3 here is CSAQGDEGNIQYF.